The text below deals with one TCR beta chain. Its specificity is not known. Every isolated RNA sample was fully reverse transcribed, so sequencing captured expressed TCRB transcripts. Sequenced by immunoSEQ multiplex PCR; TCRdb stores in-frame clones only, minus some. The repertoire holds a few hundred thousand clones, with approximately 16% as singletons. The V and J ends lost 4 bases and 8 bases respectively, with 14 bases between them. Germline V CDR1 and CDR2: GTSNPN, SVGIG (reference sequence). This CDR3 comprises 13 residues. A single heparinised blood sample, averaging roughly 110 mL, was obtained per donor. Sorting of CD4+ naive, central memory, regulatory and stem cell-like memory cells was performed via CD45RO/CCR7/CD25/CD127/CD95/CD27. Once sorted, every population was more than 95% pure. The data were obtained in a study of beta chain features in type 1 diabetes. Study results and limitations: TCRB CDR3s were moderately but significantly shorter in Type 1 diabetes patients in all four CD4+ subsets.

The chain joins TRBV30 to TRBJ1-4; weak D call: TRBD1 (5 bases). What was sequenced was naive CD4+ T cells from blood. This TCR was sampled from a man aged 18 to 30 with type 1 diabetes. CDR3 loop: CAWNQGLEEKLFF. In DNA, the CDR3 is TGTGCCTGGAACCAGGGATTAGAAGAAAAACTGTTTTTT.